This is a list of T cell receptor beta chains from one sample in a study of cytomegalovirus exposure and HLA in healthy donors. Sequencing was performed with immunoSEQ multiplex PCR; in TCRdb, only in-frame clones are kept and a portion is missing. The table includes approximately 170,000 clones, over 75% detected once. The sequencing input was PBMCs. These receptors all stem from a female donor in good health and CMV-seronegative. Each CDR3 is given with its conserved first and last residue. D genes are given only for firm matches. Clone sizes are given selectively: once, few, many, or a class where the clone is expanded.

j_call v_call clone_size d_call cdr3_aa cdr3_nt
TRBJ2-5 TRBV11-2 few . CASSLGAGKETQYF TGTGCCAGCAGCTTAGGGGCAGGGAAAGAGACCCAGTACTTC
TRBJ1-2 TRBV28 . TRBD1 CASSLLAGGAPTYGYTF TGTGCCAGCAGTTTGCTCGCAGGGGGCGCCCCAACCTATGGCTACACCTTC
TRBJ1-1 TRBV4-2 once . CASSQDFASRTEAFF TGTGCCAGCAGCCAAGATTTTGCCAGTCGAACTGAAGCTTTCTTT
TRBJ2-1 TRBV5-1 . . CASKRQVSYNEQFF TGCGCCAGCAAAAGACAGGTATCCTACAATGAGCAGTTCTTC
TRBJ2-1 TRBV6-1 few TRBD2 CASSEVSTSGGPYNEQFF TGTGCCAGCAGTGAAGTTTCGACTAGCGGGGGCCCCTACAATGAGCAGTTCTTC
TRBJ2-7 TRBV6-1 . TRBD1 CASRLGTGGMYEQYF TGTGCCAGCAGACTCGGGACAGGGGGCATGTACGAGCAGTACTTC
TRBJ2-5 TRBV29-1 once . CSVERGETQYF TGCAGCGTCGAGAGAGGGGAGACCCAGTACTTC
TRBJ2-1 TRBV7-6 . TRBD1 CASGTGTAYNEQFF TGTGCCAGCGGAACCGGGACAGCCTACAATGAGCAGTTCTTC
TRBJ2-2 TRBV7-2 . TRBD2 CASNTGLAGSTGELFF TGTGCCAGCAACACAGGACTAGCGGGGAGCACCGGGGAGCTGTTTTTT
TRBJ2-3 TRBV5-4 . . CASSFRTLPSTDTQYF TGTGCCAGCAGCTTTAGGACTCTCCCCAGCACAGATACGCAGTATTTT
TRBJ2-7 TRBV5-4 . TRBD1 CASSRTGDYYEQYF TGTGCCAGCAGCCGGACAGGTGATTACTACGAGCAGTACTTC
TRBJ1-6 TRBV6-5 few TRBD1 CASSADRGQLSPLHF TGTGCCAGCAGTGCGGACAGGGGACAGCTCTCACCCCTCCACTTT
TRBJ2-7 TRBV6-5 . TRBD2 CASKLAGARTYEQYF TGTGCCAGCAAACTAGCGGGAGCGAGAACCTACGAGCAGTACTTC
TRBJ1-5 TRBV6-1 once TRBD1 CASSAGTDSNQPQHF TGTGCCAGCAGTGCCGGGACAGATAGCAATCAGCCCCAGCATTTT
TRBJ2-7 TRBV4-3 . . CASSLPPEQYF TGCGCCAGCAGCCTTCCTCCCGAGCAGTACTTC
TRBJ2-1 TRBV7-9 once . CASSLAVSGIDEQFF TGTGCCAGCAGCTTAGCTGTTAGTGGTATCGATGAGCAGTTCTTC
TRBJ2-7 TRBV7-8 . . CASSPSSYGQYF TGTGCCAGCAGCCCGTCCTCCTATGGGCAGTACTTC
TRBJ2-3 TRBV4-1 . TRBD2 CASSQETRRGDTQYF TGCGCCAGCAGCCAAGAGACCCGGCGGGGGGATACGCAGTATTTT
TRBJ2-1 TRBV4-3 once TRBD2 CASSDSGGKLNEQFF TGCGCCAGCAGCGATAGCGGGGGGAAATTAAATGAGCAGTTCTTC
TRBJ2-2 TRBV6-1 . . CASRVAPNTGELFF TGTGCCAGCAGAGTGGCTCCTAACACCGGGGAGCTGTTTTTT
TRBJ2-3 TRBV2 once . CASYLYPSTDTQYF TGTGCCTCCTATCTCTATCCTAGCACAGATACGCAGTATTTT
TRBJ2-5 TRBV6-5 . TRBD2 CASLWGSGGVGTQYF TGTGCCAGCCTGTGGGGTAGCGGGGGAGTAGGGACCCAGTACTTC
TRBJ2-5 TRBV5-1 once TRBD2 CAVRQRGAEETQYF TGCGCCGTCCGTCAGCGGGGAGCCGAAGAGACCCAGTACTTC
TRBJ1-2 TRBV5-8 . . CASSLGVGANYGYTF TGTGCCAGCAGCTTGGGGGTAGGAGCTAACTATGGCTACACCTTC
TRBJ2-1 TRBV19 few TRBD1 CASSGGRGWDRADEQFF TGTGCCAGTAGTGGAGGGAGGGGGTGGGACAGGGCGGATGAGCAGTTCTTC
TRBJ2-2 TRBV9 . TRBD2 CASSGGGGHGTGELFF TGTGCCAGCAGCGGTGGCGGGGGGCATGGCACCGGGGAGCTGTTTTTT
TRBJ2-2 TRBV4-1 . TRBD2 CASSQGTTNTGELFF TGCGCCAGCAGCCAGGGGACTACGAACACCGGGGAGCTGTTTTTT
TRBJ2-7 TRBV5-1 . . CASTLGGGLIDEQYF TGCGCCAGCACCCTCGGAGGGGGCCTCATTGACGAGCAGTACTTC
TRBJ2-7 TRBV11-2 . TRBD2 CASNLRAGVGSYEQYF TGTGCCAGCAACTTACGGGCGGGAGTGGGGTCCTACGAGCAGTACTTC
TRBJ1-4 TRBV30 . . CAWGSVNEKLFF TGTGCCTGGGGTTCGGTAAATGAAAAACTGTTTTTT
TRBJ1-1 TRBV11-1 . TRBD1 CASSFTTGGSNTEAFF TGTGCCAGCAGCTTTACCACAGGGGGGAGTAACACTGAAGCTTTCTTT
TRBJ2-3 TRBV7-2 . TRBD1 CASSLDRGADTQYF TGTGCCAGCAGCTTGGACAGGGGTGCCGATACGCAGTATTTT
TRBJ2-7 TRBV4-3 . TRBD1 CASSQGQGAYEQYF TGCGCCAGCAGCCAAGGACAGGGAGCCTACGAGCAGTACTTC
TRBJ1-2 TRBV28 . . CASSLLRGSNYGYTF TGTGCCAGCAGTTTATTACGGGGTTCTAACTATGGCTACACCTTC
TRBJ2-7 TRBV11-2 . TRBD1 CASSLDGQGHYEQYF TGTGCCAGCAGCTTAGATGGACAGGGGCATTACGAGCAGTACTTC
TRBJ2-3 TRBV4-3 few TRBD2 CASSLDLLAGDTDTQYF TGCGCCAGCAGTCTTGACTTACTAGCGGGGGACACAGATACGCAGTATTTT
TRBJ2-7 TRBV28 . TRBD1 CASRPSQGARYEQYF TGTGCCAGCAGGCCTAGTCAGGGGGCTCGCTACGAGCAGTACTTC
TRBJ2-1 TRBV7-2 . . CASSFTWRSYEQFF TGTGCCAGCAGCTTTACCTGGAGATCTTATGAGCAGTTCTTC
TRBJ1-3 TRBV6-5 . . CASSYTVSSSGNTIYF TGTGCCAGCAGTTATACAGTTTCGAGCTCTGGAAACACCATATATTTT
TRBJ1-5 TRBV19 . TRBD1 CASSGTGGNQPQHF TGTGCCAGTAGTGGGACAGGAGGAAATCAGCCCCAGCATTTT
TRBJ1-1 TRBV7-8 once . CASSLGGTNTEAFF TGTGCCAGCAGCTTGGGGGGAACGAACACTGAAGCTTTCTTT
TRBJ2-7 TRBV9 . . CASSAGLGGWVKDEQYF TGTGCCAGCAGCGCCGGACTGGGTGGTTGGGTAAAGGACGAGCAGTACTTC
TRBJ2-3 TRBV5-1 . TRBD2 CASSLTSGDGDTQYF TGCGCCAGCAGCTTGACTAGCGGGGATGGGGATACGCAGTATTTT
TRBJ2-5 TRBV5-1 . . CASSLDIQRETQYF TGCGCCAGCAGCTTGGACATCCAGCGGGAGACCCAGTACTTC
TRBJ2-7 TRBV7-9 few TRBD2 CSSGGRGYEQYF TGTTCCAGCGGGGGCAGGGGCTACGAGCAGTACTTC
TRBJ2-7 TRBV5-8 . . CAQPSTGPGAYEQYF TGTGCCCAACCTAGTACGGGGCCAGGGGCCTACGAGCAGTACTTC
TRBJ2-3 TRBV2 . . CASSEDKEGIDTQYF TGTGCCAGCAGTGAAGACAAGGAGGGAATAGATACGCAGTATTTT
TRBJ2-1 TRBV6-5 . TRBD2 CASSYSQDSGGNEQFF TGTGCCAGCAGTTACTCCCAAGATAGCGGGGGAAATGAGCAGTTCTTC
TRBJ2-1 TRBV19 few . CASSIRAYNEQFF TGTGCCAGTAGTATCAGGGCCTACAATGAGCAGTTCTTC
TRBJ1-4 TRBV28 . . CASSFSNRELIEKLFF TGTGCCAGCAGTTTTTCCAACAGGGAGTTAATTGAAAAACTGTTTTTT